Listed here is a single T cell receptor (beta chain). The antigen is unknown. The data were taken from a study of beta chain features in type 1 diabetes. Study-level results: Junctions at VDJ sites from type 1 diabetes patients had fewer insertions and more deletions. A moderate, significant TCRB CDR3 shortening appeared in type 1 diabetes across four CD4+ subsets. Over-representation of high TCR-expressing cells was a possible consequence of cDNA sequencing.

Naive, central memory, regulatory and stem cell-like memory cells within the CD4+ compartment were sorted using CD45RO/CCR7/CD25/CD127/CD95/CD27. Purity exceeded 95% in all sorted populations. The germline gives CDR1 MNHEY, CDR2 SVGAGI. V lost 2 bases to trimming and J lost 5 bases, with 12 bases between them. This CDR3 is built from 14 residues. Expressed TCRB transcripts were sequenced, since all the RNA that had been isolated was reverse transcribed. Assay: immunoSEQ multiplex PCR; the TCRdb copy retains only in-frame clones and omits some. The sample consists of 350,000 to 450,000 clones, roughly an eighth of them appearing once.

The sample was naive CD4+ T cells from blood. The receptor's source is a woman between 18 and 29 years old with type 1 diabetes. This chain links TRBV6-5 with TRBJ1-1; a possible D gene is TRBD1 (5 bases). The DNA of the CDR3 is TGTGCCAGCAGTTACGGGGGAGGCGATACTGAAGCTTTCTTT. Protein sequence: CASSYGGGDTEAFF.